The 25 T cell receptor beta chains reported below all come from one sample, sequenced in a study of shared clonotypes between healthy human individuals. TCRdb's copy holds only in-frame clones and misses some; the assay was immunoSEQ multiplex PCR. Among some 2.4 million clones listed, more than 85% were seen once. What was sequenced was naive CD4+ T cells from PBMCs. Subset denoted: CD45RA+ positively selected. These TCRs come from a man aged 18 to 29 in good health. Some clones in this sample may be carry-over from other donors' samples.

The chain recombines TRBV28 with TRBJ2-7, with a tentative D call TRBD1 (6 bases). This CDR3 is 15 amino acids long. The ends were cut back, 4 bases at V and 5 bases at J, with 18 bases in the middle. Germline assignment: CDR1 MDHEN and CDR2 SYDVKM. This CDR3 is CASSSPGQGSNEQYF. The CDR3 DNA follows: TGTGCCAGCAGTTCTCCGGGACAAGGGAGCAACGAGCAGTACTTC.

With respect to this clone: The same CDR3 can be traced to other DNA sequences in this sample. The chain joins TRBV28 to TRBJ2-7; 7 positions match TRBD1. CDR1 is MDHEN and CDR2 is SYDVKM in the germline V gene. V dropped 4 bases and J dropped 1; count of bases not matched to a gene: 4. This CDR3 contains 14 residues. CDR3 region: CASSSPGQSYEQYF. CDR3 DNA sequence: TGTGCCAGCAGTTCTCCGGGACAGTCCTACGAGCAGTACTTC.

This clone was picked up one time. The V gene is TRBV5-1, the J gene TRBJ1-2; TRBD1 matches at 8 bases. Germline V gives CDR1 SGHRS, CDR2 YFSETQ. Germline trimming cut 0 bases from V and 4 bases from J; bases unmatched to any gene: 8. There are 16 residues in the CDR3. The CDR3 spells CASSLDNGQGGYGYTF. The CDR3 nucleotides are TGCGCCAGCAGCTTGGATAACGGACAGGGCGGCTATGGCTACACCTTC.

This rearrangement joins TRBV5-4 to TRBJ2-3; 7 nucleotides match TRBD2. This CDR3 is 15 amino acids long. Germline trimming cut 4 bases from V and 3 bases from J; bases unmatched to any gene: 8. Germline V lookup: CDR1 SGHNT, CDR2 YYREEE (reference sequence). Here the CDR3 DNA reads TGTGCCAGCAGCGGCGGGAGAGAGGGAACAGATACGCAGTATTTT. Residues: CASSGGREGTDTQYF.

The chain is built from TRBV15 and TRBJ2-2; 8 bases line up with TRBD2. V lost 8 bases, J lost 2 bases, and 4 bases stayed unmatched. The CDR3 is 14 amino acids. Germline V lookup: CDR1 LNHNV, CDR2 YYDKDF (reference sequence). In DNA, the CDR3 is TGTGCCACCCGCCGGGGGGGCAACACCGGGGAGCTGTTTTTT. This codes for CATRRGGNTGELFF.

V and J are TRBV10-3 and TRBJ2-1; TRBD2 matches at 7 bases. The V gene end was trimmed by 9 bases and the J gene end by 0 bases; junction bases not matched to a gene: 5. There are 14 residues in the CDR3. CDR1 is ENHRY and CDR2 is SYGVKD in the germline V gene. CDR3 sequence: CAIAGRNSYNEQFF. CDR3 nucleotide sequence: TGTGCCATTGCCGGGAGGAACTCCTACAATGAGCAGTTCTTC.

Points on this clone: In the same sample, other DNA sequences code for this CDR3. The chain links TRBV25-1 to TRBJ2-7, with D hard to call. CDR1 and CDR2 from the germline V gene are MGHDK and SYGVNS. This CDR3 has 11 amino acids. V gave up 5 bases and J gave up 0 bases, with 2 bases separating them. Here the CDR3 reads CASSFSYEQYF. In DNA, the CDR3 is TGTGCCAGCAGTTTCTCCTACGAGCAGTACTTC.

With respect to this clone: This sample includes further DNA sequences coding for the same CDR3. The V gene is TRBV29-1, the J gene TRBJ1-5; 8 positions agree with TRBD1. The germline V gene encodes CDR1 SQVTM and CDR2 ANQGSEA. The CDR3 extends over 13 amino acids. Trimming removed 3 bases from V and 7 bases from J; junction bases left unmatched: 5. This CDR3 is CSVEGQEGQPQHF. The CDR3 nucleotides read TGCAGCGTTGAGGGACAGGAGGGCCAGCCCCAGCATTTT.

This rearrangement joins TRBV2 to TRBJ2-7; 10 nucleotides line up with TRBD1. CDR3 length equals 15 residues. Germline-derived CDR1 and CDR2 are SNHLY and FYNNEI. The V and J ends lost 6 bases and 6 bases, in that order; junction bases with no gene match: 11. CDR3 nucleotides: TGTGCCAGCAGGGGAGGGACAGGGGAAATGCGCGAGCAGTACTTC. It encodes CASRGGTGEMREQYF.

The chain is built from TRBV10-3 and TRBJ1-1; 9 nucleotides line up with TRBD1. Looked up from germline, CDR1 is ENHRY and CDR2 is SYGVKD. The CDR3 loop spans 14 amino acids. Trimming removed 10 bases from V and 5 bases from J; junction bases left unmatched: 11. CDR3 sequence reads: CATYVGQGRTEAFF. The CDR3 DNA sequence: TGTGCCACCTATGTCGGACAGGGGAGAACTGAAGCTTTCTTT.

The V gene is TRBV15, the J gene TRBJ1-2; 7 positions match TRBD1. The germline V gene encodes CDR1 LNHNV and CDR2 YYDKDF (reference sequence). CDR3 length: 13 residues. J gave up 8 bases and V 5 bases, and 8 bases lay outside the gene matches. The CDR3 DNA reads TGTGCCACCAGCCTCCACCGGACAGGCGGCTACACCTTC. It translates to CATSLHRTGGYTF.

As for this clone: Additional DNA sequences in this sample encode the identical CDR3. This chain links TRBV18 with TRBJ1-1; 8 bases are shared with TRBD1. Germline V gene data show CDR1 as KGHSH and CDR2 as LQKENI. V lost 4 bases and J lost 5; bases outside the gene matches: 6. The CDR3 runs to 14 residues. CDR3 sequence reads: CASSRGQGATEAFF. The CDR3 nucleotides read TGTGCCAGCTCACGAGGGCAGGGGGCTACTGAAGCTTTCTTT.

The gene calls are TRBV9 and TRBJ2-3, with TRBD2 matching 10 bases. V was clipped by 6 bases and J by 1 base; unmatched bases: 5. This CDR3 contains 15 residues. Germline V gene sequence: CDR1 SGDLS, CDR2 YYNGEE. CDR3 bases: TGTGCCAGCACCCGGACTAGCGGAGGCACAGATACGCAGTATTTT. Translation gives CASTRTSGGTDTQYF.

V usage is TRBV4-1 and J usage is TRBJ2-5; no clear D. The V end was cut by 0 bases, the J end by 7 bases, with 15 bases between. The CDR3 is 15 residues long. The germline V gene encodes CDR1 MGHRA and CDR2 YSYEKL. This CDR3 is CASSQDSSVVGTQYF. CDR3 in DNA: TGCGCCAGCAGCCAAGATTCGTCGGTGGTCGGGACCCAGTACTTC.

The genes are TRBV15 and TRBJ1-5; D is unresolved. The germline V and J ends were trimmed by 0 bases and 9 bases, with 12 bases remaining between them. The CDR3 extends over 14 amino acids. Germline V gene lookup returns CDR1 LNHNV and CDR2 YYDKDF (reference sequence). DNA for the CDR3: TGTGCCACCAGCAGAGATCAAGGGTTTCGGCCCCAGCATTTT. Protein sequence: CATSRDQGFRPQHF.

The rearrangement joins TRBV5-4 to TRBJ2-7; tentatively, D is TRBD2 (6 bases). Trimming took off 2 bases at V and 0 bases at J, with 12 bases between the two ends. Per the germline V gene, CDR1 is SGHNT and CDR2 is YYREEE (reference sequence). The CDR3 has 15 residues. The CDR3 region is CASSFGTRSSYEQYF. CDR3 nucleotide sequence: TGTGCCAGCAGCTTCGGGACTCGAAGCTCCTACGAGCAGTACTTC.

This chain joins TRBV9 and TRBJ1-1, with D possibly matching TRBD1 (5 bases). V was pared by 2 bases and J by 4 bases, with 18 bases between. The CDR3 contains 16 residues. Germline-derived CDR1 and CDR2 are SGDLS and YYNGEE. The CDR3 sequence is CASSVGNRPGTTEAFF. As DNA, the CDR3 is TGTGCCAGCAGCGTGGGGAACAGGCCGGGGACCACTGAAGCTTTCTTT.

This clone has only one observation. The rearrangement uses TRBV18 and TRBJ1-6; no reliable D call. The germline V gene encodes CDR1 KGHSH and CDR2 LQKENI. Trimming took 3 bases from V and 8 from J, leaving 8 bases between them. The length of the CDR3 is 13 residues. CDR3 loop: CASSPRDDSPLHF. The DNA of the CDR3 is TGTGCCAGCTCACCCCGAGACGATTCACCCCTCCACTTT.

CDR3 in DNA: TGTGCCAGCAGTATAAACACAGATACGCAGTATTTT. Translation: CASSINTDTQYF. The J gene is TRBJ2-3, the V gene TRBV27, with unresolved D. This CDR3 comprises 12 residues. Trimming left V 5 bases short and J 2 bases short, with 5 bases between. Germline lookup yields CDR1 MNHEY and CDR2 SMNVEV (reference sequence).

The chain recombines TRBV19 with TRBJ1-3; D remains unclear. The ends were cut back, 5 bases at V and 1 base at J, with 12 bases in the middle. This CDR3 has 15 amino acids. Germline V gives CDR1 LNHDA, CDR2 SQIVND (reference sequence). CDR3: CASSPRAASGNTIYF. CDR3 sequence (DNA): TGTGCCAGTAGTCCCCGAGCAGCTTCTGGAAACACCATATATTTT.

With respect to this clone: Other nucleotide sequences from this sample produce the same CDR3. The gene calls are TRBV9 and TRBJ2-2; weak D call: TRBD1 (5 bases). The CDR3 sequence is 15 residues long. The V end lost 4 bases, the J end lost 1 base, and 11 bases lay between the germline ends. Germline V gene sequence: CDR1 SGDLS, CDR2 YYNGEE. The CDR3 bases are TGTGCCAGCAGCACGGGCCAGGGGAACACCGGGGAGCTGTTTTTT. It codes for CASSTGQGNTGELFF.

J is TRBJ2-1 and V is TRBV7-3; 8 nucleotides line up with TRBD2. Germline CDR1 SGHTA, CDR2 FQGTGA. V dropped 3 bases and J dropped 9; count of bases not matched to a gene: 7. CDR3 length: 14 residues. The CDR3 sequence: CASSLGLGPSEQFF. The CDR3, as DNA: TGTGCCAGCAGCTTGGGACTAGGCCCGAGTGAGCAGTTCTTC.

The chain carries TRBV11-2 and TRBJ2-3; D not certain. The CDR3 is made up of 14 amino acids. The germline V gene encodes CDR1 SGHAT and CDR2 FQNNGV. With 2 bases removed from V and 2 bases from J, the gap between germline ends came to 8 bases. The CDR3 here is CASSLSRTTDTQYF. CDR3 nucleotides: TGTGCCAGCAGCTTAAGCCGGACCACAGATACGCAGTATTTT.

This chain uses TRBV6-5 with TRBJ1-4, with D tentatively TRBD1 (6 bases). Trimming stripped 4 bases from V and 5 bases from J, with 17 bases between. Germline assignment: CDR1 MNHEY and CDR2 SVGAGI. This CDR3 comprises 16 residues. The CDR3 DNA reads as TGTGCCAGCAGTTCCACCAACCAGGGGCGGAATGAAAAACTGTTTTTT. As protein: CASSSTNQGRNEKLFF.

As concerns this clone: The identical CDR3 is also encoded by other nucleotide sequences in the sample. The genes are TRBV5-1 and TRBJ2-7, with D maybe TRBD1 (5 bases). Per germline, CDR1 SGHRS and CDR2 YFSETQ. The CDR3 loop spans 12 amino acids. V gave up 5 bases and J gave up 3 bases, with 9 bases separating them. CDR3 region: CASRPDSYEQYF. Written as DNA, the CDR3 is TGCGCCAGCAGGCCCGACAGCTACGAGCAGTACTTC.